The T cell receptor beta chain described here comes from a study of blood T cells in healthy people across ages. Next came a second PCR, run for roughly 7 to 12 cycles, which used a sample-barcoded 5' primer along with a J-beta primer mix. MiXCR, run by TCRdb on the 5' RACE reads, gives a single entry per CDR3 protein. This sample carries more than 700,000 distinct CDR3 sequences, 53% of them seen once, and the ten largest clones take about two fifths. Germline V CDR1 and CDR2: SGHAT, FQNNGV. The V gene end was trimmed by 5 bases and the J gene end by 2 bases; junction bases not matched to a gene: 4. CDR3 length equals 14 residues. Study-level results: Researchers judged that diversity estimates from one million T cells fell short of true values.

As regards this clonotype: Antigen: not known.

The TCR was taken from a man aged 80 or over in good health. V is TRBV11-2 and J is TRBJ2-5; TRBD2 agrees at 8 bases. The specimen sequenced was blood. CDR3 amino acids: CASSPGTRQETQYF. CDR3 bases: TGTGCCAGCAGCCCCGGGACTAGACAAGAGACCCAGTACTTC.